These 22 T cell receptor beta chains were all obtained from the same sample, sequenced in a study of OX40 agonist ivuxolimab in advanced cancers. The data were produced by immunoSEQ multiplex PCR, yet TCRdb's version contains in-frame clones alone and is incomplete. In the table there are some 69,000 clones, 90% of which are singletons. This material consisted of CD4+ or CD8+ T cells sorted from blood, taken in a trial of the OX40 agonist ivuxolimab. These receptors were taken from an adult with an advanced solid tumor such as melanoma, head and neck, liver or kidney cancer.

The J gene is TRBJ1-5, the V gene TRBV5-6; no definite D call. Germline-derived CDR1 and CDR2 are SGHDT and YYEEEE. This CDR3 has 14 amino acids. V was pared by 0 bases and J by 5 bases, with 9 bases between. The CDR3: CASSLAGSYQPQHF. In nucleotides, the CDR3 is TGTGCCAGCAGCTTGGCGGGCAGCTATCAGCCCCAGCATTTT.

This chain joins TRBV11-2 and TRBJ2-7; 8 nucleotides match TRBD2. The CDR3 spans 11 residues. Germline CDR1 and CDR2: SGHAT and FQNNGV. The ends lost 8 bases at V and 10 bases at J; junction bases unmatched: 7. CDR3 coding DNA: TGTGCCAGCCGTGGTGCGGGAGGTCAGTACTTC. The encoded protein is CASRGAGGQYF.

This clone appeared a single time. This chain connects TRBV5-1 to TRBJ1-2; D uncertain. Germline lookup yields CDR1 SGHRS and CDR2 YFSETQ. Trimming pared 0 bases from V and 3 bases from J, leaving 12 bases between. The CDR3 extends over 15 amino acids. CDR3 residues: CASSLASNPHYGYTF. The CDR3 DNA sequence: TGCGCCAGCAGCTTGGCGTCCAACCCTCACTATGGCTACACCTTC. The complete variable domain, with remaining parts taken from reference TRBV5-1 and TRBJ1-2, reads KAGVTQTPRYLIKTRGQQVTLSCSPISGHRSVSWYQQTPGQGLQFLFEYFSETQRNKGNFPGRFSGRQFSNSRSEMNVSTLELGDSALYLCASSLASNPHYGYTFGSGTRLTVV.

V gene TRBV7-2 combines with J gene TRBJ1-6; D ambiguous. V was cut by 2 bases and J by 5 bases, with 10 bases left in between. This CDR3 comprises 15 residues. The germline CDR1 and CDR2 sequences are SGHTA and FQGNSA. The CDR3 region has the DNA TGTGCCAGCAGCTTATTAACCGGGGATAATTCACCCCTCCACTTT. Amino acids: CASSLLTGDNSPLHF. The variable domain in full, with the rest retrieved from reference TRBV7-2 and TRBJ1-6, is GAGVSQSPSNKVTEKGKDVELRCDPISGHTALYWYRQSLGQGLEFLIYFQGNSAPDKSGLPSDRFSAERTGGSVSTLTIQRTQQEDSAVYLCASSLLTGDNSPLHFGNGTRLTVT.

In nucleotides, the CDR3 is TGTGCCAGCAGAGCTAGCGGGAGGTGGGATTCCGAGCAGTTCTTC. Amino acids: CASRASGRWDSEQFF. V gene TRBV7-3 combines with J gene TRBJ2-1, with TRBD2 matching 11 bases. V was clipped by 6 bases and J by 10 bases; unmatched bases: 11. Germline CDR1 and CDR2: SGHTA and FQGTGA. This CDR3 region has 15 residues.

J is TRBJ1-5 and V is TRBV18; perhaps TRBD1 as D (6 bases). CDR3 length equals 15 residues. CDR1 is KGHSH, CDR2 LQKENI, per germline. Trimming pared 2 bases from V and 4 bases from J, leaving 12 bases between. The CDR3 reads CASSPSHRDNQPQHF. CDR3 in DNA: TGTGCCAGCTCACCATCCCACAGGGATAATCAGCCCCAGCATTTT.

The genes are TRBV7-9 and TRBJ1-4; D ambiguous. V dropped 5 bases and J dropped 4 bases, with 11 bases sitting between them. This CDR3 is 14 amino acids long. Germline V lookup: CDR1 SEHNR, CDR2 FQNEAQ (reference sequence). The CDR3 coding sequence is TGTGCCAGCAGCCCCGGACTTATTAATGAAAAACTGTTTTTT. This gives the protein CASSPGLINEKLFF. Combining the CDR3 with reference TRBV7-9 and TRBJ1-4 gives the whole variable domain DTGVSQNPRHKITKRGQNVTFRCDPISEHNRLYWYRQTLGQGPEFLTYFQNEAQLEKSRLLSDRFSAERPKGSFSTLEIQRTEQGDSAMYLCASSPGLINEKLFFGSGTQLSVL.

The rearrangement uses TRBV18 and TRBJ2-5; the D gene is possibly TRBD2 (6 bases). This CDR3 region has 13 residues. V was trimmed by 8 bases and J by 4 bases, leaving 14 bases between them. Looked up from germline, CDR1 is KGHSH and CDR2 is LQKENI. In DNA form, the CDR3 reads TGTGCCAGCGGGGGGTCCGATGGAGAGACCCAGTACTTC. Translated, it gives CASGGSDGETQYF.

J is TRBJ1-6 and V is TRBV5-6; 7 bases are shared with TRBD1. The CDR3 contains 15 residues. V trimming: 4 bases; J trimming: 7 bases; junction bases outside the gene matches: 8. Germline V gives CDR1 SGHDT, CDR2 YYEEEE. The CDR3 here is CASSRLDRNNSPLHF. CDR3 DNA: TGTGCCAGCAGCCGACTGGACAGGAACAATTCACCCCTCCACTTT.

The rearrangement links TRBV7-3 to TRBJ1-1; TRBD1 is a possible D gene (6 bases). Germline V gene lookup returns CDR1 SGHTA and CDR2 FQGTGA. The CDR3 spans 16 residues. V lost 2 bases and J 5 bases, leaving 18 bases between the germline ends. CDR3 loop: CASSLGPPGVTTEAFF. The CDR3 DNA sequence: TGTGCCAGCAGCTTAGGTCCCCCAGGGGTAACAACTGAAGCTTTCTTT. Together with reference TRBV7-3 and TRBJ1-1, the CDR3 gives the full variable domain: GAGVSQTPSNKVTEKGKYVELRCDPISGHTALYWYRQSLGQGPEFLIYFQGTGAADDSGLPNDRFFAVRPEGSVSTLKIQRTERGDSAVYLCASSLGPPGVTTEAFFGQGTRLTVV.

This sequence joins TRBV28 and TRBJ2-3; D is undetermined. This CDR3 is 11 amino acids long. The germline gives CDR1 MDHEN, CDR2 SYDVKM. V was clipped by 6 bases and J by 6 bases, with 7 bases between them. For the CDR3, the DNA is TGTGCCAGCAGCCCCAGGGATACGCAGTATTTT. Protein: CASSPRDTQYF.

V gene TRBV6-5 combines with J gene TRBJ2-1, with D hard to call. There are 14 residues in the CDR3. CDR1 and CDR2 (germline): MNHEY, SVGAGI. Between the trimmed V and J ends, which lost 2 bases and 9 bases, there was a span of 14 bases. CDR3 in DNA: TGTGCCAGCAGTTACCGCCCCCTGGGCAGTGAGCAGTTCTTC. Protein product: CASSYRPLGSEQFF.

This chain uses TRBV28 with TRBJ1-2; D remains ambiguous. V was pared by 1 base and J by 4 bases, with 10 bases between. The CDR3 length is 14 residues. Germline CDR1 and CDR2: MDHEN and SYDVKM. The CDR3 DNA reads as TGTGCCAGCAGTTTATTAGCGGCTCCCTATGGCTACACCTTC. Translation gives CASSLLAAPYGYTF.

There are a few counts of this clone. Other DNA sequences in the sample encode the same CDR3. The chain joins TRBV28 to TRBJ1-2; D not certain. V was cut by 3 bases and J by 2 bases, with 7 bases left in between. Germline CDR1 MDHEN, CDR2 SYDVKM. The CDR3 consists of 13 residues. DNA of the CDR3: TGTGCCAGCAGTTTGGCGGGGAACTATGGCTACACCTTC. Translated: CASSLAGNYGYTF.

The genes are TRBV5-1 and TRBJ2-2; D not resolved. V shed 0 bases and J shed 4 bases, with 10 bases lying between them. The CDR3 is made up of 15 amino acids. The germline V gene encodes CDR1 SGHRS and CDR2 YFSETQ. CDR3 sequence (DNA): TGCGCCAGCAGCTTGGATGGTGGGATCACCGGGGAGCTGTTTTTT. Translating gives CASSLDGGITGELFF.

V gene TRBV19 combines with J gene TRBJ2-3; 8 bases are a match to TRBD1. Germline values: CDR1 LNHDA, CDR2 SQIVND (reference sequence). The CDR3 totals 15 residues. V shed 3 bases and J 3 bases; nucleotides not matched to a gene: 5. Here the CDR3 reads CASSMGQAGTDTQYF. In DNA, the CDR3 is TGTGCCAGTAGTATGGGACAGGCGGGGACAGATACGCAGTATTTT.

A few counts support this clone. This chain uses TRBV5-5 with TRBJ2-3; D assignment may be TRBD1 or TRBD2 (5 bases each). Trimming removed 4 bases from V and 2 bases from J, with 17 bases in between. CDR3 length: 16 residues. CDR1 and CDR2 from the germline V gene are SGHKS and YYEKEE (reference sequence). CDR3 DNA: TGTGCCAGCAGCCCCTGGGGGACCCCTTCCACAGATACGCAGTATTTT. As protein: CASSPWGTPSTDTQYF.

The chain carries TRBV7-9 and TRBJ2-7; D is uncertain. Trimming shortened V by 7 bases and J by 3 bases, and 25 bases separated the two germline ends. The germline V gene encodes CDR1 SEHNR and CDR2 FQNEAQ (reference sequence). CDR3 length equals 17 residues. The CDR3, as DNA: TGTGCCAGCAACTTCAGGTCGGGCGAAGCGACCAACTACGAGCAGTACTTC. Residues: CASNFRSGEATNYEQYF.

The V gene is TRBV27, the J gene TRBJ2-6; D not certain. Per germline, CDR1 MNHEY and CDR2 SMNVEV (reference sequence). Trimming took 4 bases from V and 0 from J, leaving 4 bases between them. This CDR3 spans 14 amino acids. Written as DNA, the CDR3 is TGTGCCAGCAGTTCAAGCTCTGGGGCCAACGTCCTGACTTTC. This translates into CASSSSSGANVLTF.

The chain employs TRBV2 and TRBJ1-5; D gene ambiguous. V was cut by 5 bases and J by 6 bases, with 17 bases left in between. Germline V lookup: CDR1 SNHLY, CDR2 FYNNEI. This CDR3 region has 15 residues. Here the CDR3 DNA reads TGTGCCAGCAGTTCTGCGGTAGGAGTTGGTCAGCCCCAGCATTTT. It encodes CASSSAVGVGQPQHF.

The V gene is TRBV7-8, the J gene TRBJ1-4, with D tentatively TRBD1 (5 bases). Trimming shortened V by 5 bases and J by 0 bases, and 13 bases separated the two germline ends. Germline assignment: CDR1 SGHVS and CDR2 FQNEAQ. The CDR3 sequence is 16 residues long. CDR3 amino acids: CASSLYRFATNEKLFF. The CDR3 nucleotides are TGTGCCAGCAGCCTCTACAGGTTCGCAACTAATGAAAAACTGTTTTTT. The entire variable domain, with the rest obtained from reference TRBV7-8 and TRBJ1-4, is as follows: GAGVSQSPRYKVAKRGQDVALRCDPISGHVSLFWYQQALGQGPEFLTYFQNEAQLDKSGLPSDRFFAERPEGSVSTLKIQRTQQEDSAVYLCASSLYRFATNEKLFFGSGTQLSVL.

The rearrangement links TRBV19 to TRBJ1-6; D perhaps matches TRBD1 (6 bases). The V gene's germline CDR1 is LNHDA and CDR2 SQIVND (reference sequence). V was trimmed by 3 bases and J by 10 bases, leaving 13 bases between them. The CDR3 has 14 amino acids. CDR3 in DNA: TGTGCCAGTAGTATCCAGGGGACGGGGTCACCCCTCCACTTT. Translation gives CASSIQGTGSPLHF.